The rows below give T cell receptor beta chains drawn from one sample of a study of T-cell memory formation after mild COVID-19. TCRdb re-derived calls from the 5' RACE reads in MiXCR, one entry per CDR3 protein. The sample contains about 350,000 distinct CDR3 sequences, approximately 13% of which appear only once. Sequencing used PBMCs or a T cell subset sorted from them (not recorded which). The receptors were gathered from a man aged 18 to 29 who had mild COVID-19 (a few samples of this study predate the infection). Cell type and time point are not known. Both conserved end residues are part of each CDR3. The order of the fields is V gene, J gene, clone size, D gene, CDR3 protein, CDR3 DNA. A D gene is named only where the DNA matches it firmly. Clone size, where shown, is once, few, many, or a class for clones that have expanded.

>TRBV7-2|TRBJ1-4|few|NA
CASRAPNEKLFF
TGTGCCAGCAGGGCCCCTAATGAAAAACTGTTTTTT
>TRBV18|TRBJ2-5|NA|NA
CASSPGLTEQETQYF
TGTGCCAGCTCACCAGGTCTGACGGAGCAAGAGACCCAGTACTTC
>TRBV7-9|TRBJ2-3|few|TRBD2
CASSGYGGAPTDTQYF
TGTGCCAGCAGCGGCTACGGGGGGGCCCCCACAGATACGCAGTATTTT
>TRBV6-2/TRBV6-3|TRBJ1-4|NA|NA
CAIQDGLYEKLFF
TGTGCCATCCAGGACGGCCTGTATGAAAAACTGTTTTTT
>TRBV4-2|TRBJ2-4|few|NA
CASSQDRRRVNIQYF
TGTGCCAGCAGCCAAGATCGTCGTCGAGTAAACATTCAGTACTTC
>TRBV12-3/TRBV12-4|TRBJ2-3|few|TRBD1
CASSGGQEFTDTQYF
TGTGCCAGCAGTGGGGGACAGGAGTTCACAGATACGCAGTATTTT
>TRBV9|TRBJ2-7|few|NA
CASSHSGDSYEQYF
TGTGCCAGCAGCCATTCAGGGGATTCCTACGAGCAGTACTTC
>TRBV29-1|TRBJ1-2|few|NA
CSVVSGNYGYTF
TGCAGCGTTGTGTCCGGGAACTATGGCTACACCTTC
>TRBV20-1|TRBJ2-1|few|TRBD2
CSAGGASGVYNEQFF
TGCAGTGCTGGAGGGGCTAGCGGGGTCTACAATGAGCAGTTCTTC
>TRBV5-5|TRBJ1-1|many|NA
CASSIDTEAFF
TGTGCCAGCAGCATAGACACTGAAGCTTTCTTT
>TRBV27|TRBJ2-7|few|TRBD2
CASSKNRGLGQYF
TGTGCCAGCAGCAAGAACCGGGGACTAGGGCAGTACTTC
>TRBV20-1|TRBJ1-5|NA|TRBD1
CSALRTGSRQPQHF
TGCAGTGCGCTCCGGACAGGGAGTAGGCAGCCCCAGCATTTT
>TRBV5-1|TRBJ2-1|NA|NA
CASSLAGGRLSEQFF
TGCGCCAGCAGCTTGGCGGGGGGCCGACTCTCGGAGCAGTTCTTC
>TRBV5-1|TRBJ2-7|NA|NA
CASAAGVSYEQYF
TGCGCCAGCGCAGCTGGTGTCTCCTACGAGCAGTACTTC
>TRBV3-1|TRBJ2-3|few|NA
CASSQAPTESGLLTDTQYF
TGTGCCAGCAGCCAAGCTCCTACAGAATCGGGACTCCTCACAGATACGCAGTATTTT
>TRBV7-3|TRBJ2-2|NA|TRBD2
CASSLRLAGGTGELFF
TGTGCCAGCAGCTTACGACTAGCGGGCGGCACCGGGGAGCTGTTTTTT
>TRBV4-1|TRBJ2-1|many|TRBD2
CASSPGLASYNEQFF
TGCGCCAGCAGCCCTGGACTAGCGTCCTACAATGAGCAGTTCTTC
>TRBV20-1|TRBJ1-2|few|NA
CSARIRGGNYGYTF
TGCAGTGCTAGAATTCGGGGGGGGAACTATGGCTACACCTTC
>TRBV2|TRBJ2-1|NA|NA
CASTQDSSYNEQFF
TGTGCCAGCACCCAGGACTCCTCCTACAATGAGCAGTTCTTC
>TRBV4-1|TRBJ1-2|few|NA
CASSQDPVMGYTF
TGCGCCAGCAGCCAAGATCCAGTGATGGGCTACACCTTC
>TRBV11-1|TRBJ2-6|many|NA
CASSSFQYGSGANVLTF
TGTGCCAGCAGCTCCTTCCAGTACGGCTCTGGGGCCAACGTCCTGACTTTC
>TRBV4-3|TRBJ1-1|NA|NA
CASSQDVWVNLEAFF
TGCGCCAGCAGCCAAGATGTCTGGGTCAACCTTGAAGCTTTCTTT
>TRBV3-1|TRBJ1-4|few|NA
CASSRLNEKLFF
TGTGCCAGCAGCCGACTTAATGAAAAACTGTTTTTT
>TRBV7-2|TRBJ2-3|few|NA
CASSLSTGRGAGEGQYF
TGTGCCAGCAGTCTTTCAACGGGACGGGGGGCGGGCGAGGGGCAGTATTTT
>TRBV20-1|TRBJ1-1|few|NA
CSARDPITEAFF
TGCAGTGCTAGAGATCCCATCACTGAAGCTTTCTTT
>TRBV7-3|TRBJ1-1|NA|NA
CASSLARGSNTEAFF
TGTGCCAGCAGCTTAGCGAGGGGCTCGAACACTGAAGCTTTCTTT
>TRBV5-1|TRBJ1-2|many|NA
CASSLEQNYGYTF
TGCGCCAGCAGCTTGGAACAGAACTATGGCTACACCTTC
>TRBV7-2|TRBJ1-2|few|NA
CASSPPVSREGYTF
TGTGCCAGCAGCCCCCCAGTTTCCAGGGAAGGCTACACCTTC
>TRBV7-2|TRBJ2-1|few|TRBD1
CASSSYRDRGSEQFF
TGTGCCAGCAGCTCCTACCGGGACAGGGGTAGTGAGCAGTTCTTC
>TRBV4-1|TRBJ2-2|few|NA
CASSQGALLFF
TGCGCCAGCAGCCAAGGGGCCCTCCTGTTTTTT
>TRBV5-5|TRBJ1-1|few|TRBD1
CASSLVAGGTEAFF
TGTGCCAGCAGCTTGGTCGCAGGGGGCACTGAAGCTTTCTTT
>TRBV29-1|TRBJ2-5|many|NA
CSVDRGTETQYF
TGCAGCGTTGACAGGGGAACAGAGACCCAGTACTTC
>TRBV6-1|TRBJ2-5|NA|NA
CASSAQGDSLGQETQYF
TGTGCCAGCAGTGCCCAGGGGGACTCTTTGGGGCAAGAGACCCAGTACTTC
>TRBV19|TRBJ2-3|NA|NA
CATASDTQYF
TGTGCCACGGCGTCAGATACGCAGTATTTT
>TRBV12-5|TRBJ2-3|NA|TRBD2
CASGFSIGGAGVDTQYF
TGTGCTAGTGGTTTCAGCATCGGGGGGGCCGGGGTTGATACGCAGTATTTT
>TRBV7-8|TRBJ2-1|NA|TRBD2
CASSPPGLAFEQFF
TGTGCCAGCAGCCCACCGGGACTAGCATTCGAGCAGTTCTTC
>TRBV28|TRBJ2-3|few|NA
CASRGQGRGDTQYF
TGTGCCAGCAGGGGGCAGGGAAGAGGCGATACGCAGTATTTT
>TRBV28|TRBJ2-2|NA|TRBD1
CASSSPRTGTGELFF
TGTGCCAGCAGTTCCCCTCGGACAGGGACAGGGGAGCTGTTTTTT
>TRBV7-2|TRBJ1-6|few|TRBD1
CASSSYGTANNSPLHF
TGTGCCAGCAGCTCGTACGGGACAGCTAATAATTCACCCCTCCACTTT
>TRBV6-5|TRBJ1-1|NA|NA
CASSYGTGTAVVLF
TGTGCCAGCAGTTACGGAACCGGGACCGCCGTGGTCCTCTTT
>TRBV27|TRBJ2-7|few|NA
CASSSRPSSYEQYF
TGTGCCAGCAGTTCCCGTCCCAGCTCCTACGAGCAGTACTTC
>TRBV3-1|TRBJ1-2|NA|NA
CAISQMGGGYTF
TGTGCCATCAGCCAAATGGGGGGAGGCTACACCTTC
>TRBV4-3|TRBJ1-2|few|NA
CASKESTLNYGYTF
TGCGCCAGCAAGGAGTCCACCCTTAACTATGGCTACACCTTC
>TRBV3-1|TRBJ2-5|many|NA
CASSARDVSGEETQYF
TGTGCCAGCAGCGCAAGAGATGTCAGCGGTGAGGAGACCCAGTACTTC
>TRBV5-5|TRBJ2-7|few|NA
CASSLTGYYEQYF
TGTGCCAGCAGCTTGACAGGGTACTACGAGCAGTACTTC
>TRBV28|TRBJ2-3|few|NA
CASSQPNTDTQYF
TGTGCCAGCAGTCAGCCCAACACAGATACGCAGTATTTT
>TRBV2|TRBJ2-6|NA|TRBD1
CASRETGAGANVLTF
TGTGCCAGCAGGGAGACAGGGGCTGGGGCCAACGTCCTGACTTTC
>TRBV7-6|TRBJ2-1|NA|TRBD1
CASSLASGGGEQFF
TGTGCCAGCAGCTTAGCGTCAGGGGGCGGCGAGCAGTTCTTC
>TRBV4-2|TRBJ2-5|many|TRBD2
CASSQDNLAGGQGETQYF
TGTGCCAGCAGCCAAGATAACCTAGCGGGGGGCCAGGGGGAGACCCAGTACTTC
>TRBV6-1|TRBJ1-5|NA|NA
CASSEAPNQPQHF
TGTGCCAGCAGTGAAGCGCCTAATCAGCCCCAGCATTTT
>TRBV7-2|TRBJ2-5|many|TRBD2
CASSLGPSGEETQYF
TGTGCCAGCAGCTTAGGTCCTAGCGGGGAAGAGACCCAGTACTTC
>TRBV7-2|TRBJ2-4|few|NA
CASSLDRSAGNIQYF
TGTGCCAGCAGCTTAGATCGCAGCGCAGGGAACATTCAGTACTTC